One and the same sample provided the 14 T cell receptor beta chains below, sequenced in a study of blood T cells in healthy people across ages. It was with a sample-barcoded 5' primer and a J-beta primer mix that a second PCR of roughly 6 to 12 cycles was run. In TCRdb, the 5' RACE reads were re-called with MiXCR into one record per CDR3 protein. This table holds roughly 500,000 distinct CDR3 sequences, approximately 27% found once. Sequenced material: blood. Receptors were obtained from a woman in her 70s in good health.

This clonotype has a handful of counts. One junction end does not reproduce the germline sequence, and a read error may be involved. DNA of the CDR3: TGCAGTGCAACCCCCGGCGGGTTAGCCAAAAACGTTCAGTACTTC. Its protein product is CSATPGGLAKNVQYF. V usage is TRBV20-1 and J usage is TRBJ2-4; weak D call: TRBD2 (5 bases). CDR1 is DFQATT, CDR2 SNEGSKA, per germline (reference sequence). There are 15 residues in the CDR3.

This clonotype was detected only once. V gene TRBV7-8 combines with J gene TRBJ2-3; the D gene is possibly TRBD2 (6 bases). The CDR3 is made up of 14 amino acids. Germline V gene lookup returns CDR1 SGHVS and CDR2 FQNEAQ. With 2 bases removed from V and 4 bases from J, the gap between germline ends came to 10 bases. In DNA, the CDR3 is TGTGCCAGCAGCTTAATCGGGGGTTCAGATACGCAGTATTTT. Its translation is CASSLIGGSDTQYF.

V usage is TRBV2 and J usage is TRBJ1-1, with unresolved D. V lost 6 bases to trimming and J lost 4 bases, with 15 bases between them. This CDR3 contains 14 residues. Germline-derived CDR1 and CDR2 are SNHLY and FYNNEI. CDR3 residues: CASRKLTAGTEAFF. CDR3 nucleotides: TGTGCCAGCAGGAAACTGACCGCGGGCACTGAAGCTTTCTTT.

This clonotype came up many times. This chain connects TRBV12-3 or TRBV12-4 to TRBJ2-2, with 9 bases fitting TRBD1. The CDR3 covers 16 residues. V shed 5 bases and J 4 bases; nucleotides not matched to a gene: 8. CDR3: CASSPRGQGATGELFF. CDR3 DNA: TGTGCCAGCAGTCCCCGGGGACAGGGTGCCACCGGGGAGCTGTTTTTT.

V is TRBV29-1 and J is TRBJ1-3, with a tentative D call TRBD1 (5 bases). The V gene's germline CDR1 is SQVTM and CDR2 ANQGSEA. This CDR3 spans 13 amino acids. V lost 4 bases, J lost 2 bases, and 9 bases lay in between. This CDR3 is CSVGRDAGNTIYF. The CDR3 nucleotides read TGCAGCGTTGGCCGGGACGCTGGAAACACCATATATTTT.

This clonotype turned up a few times. The rearrangement joins TRBV7-9 to TRBJ2-1, with D possibly matching TRBD2 (6 bases). The length of the CDR3 is 17 residues. V lost 3 bases and J lost 2, with 17 bases in between. The germline gives CDR1 SEHNR, CDR2 FQNEAQ (reference sequence). The CDR3 region has the DNA TGTGCCAGCAGCTTCCTTCTAGCGACAGTTCCCTACAATGAGCAGTTCTTC. Amino acids: CASSFLLATVPYNEQFF.

The chain links TRBV2 to TRBJ1-6; possible D gene TRBD1, 5 bases. Trimming stripped 7 bases from V and 8 bases from J, with 12 bases between. CDR1 SNHLY and CDR2 FYNNEI come from the germline V gene. The CDR3 covers 13 residues. CDR3 nucleotide sequence: TGTGCCAGCAAGGGGCAAGGGGATTCACCCCTCCACTTT. Protein: CASKGQGDSPLHF.

This chain connects TRBV7-2 to TRBJ1-2; 7 bases fit TRBD1. This CDR3 contains 15 residues. The V gene's germline CDR1 is SGHTA and CDR2 FQGNSA. The trim removed 5 bases at V and 4 bases at J, leaving 10 bases unmatched. The CDR3: CASSLERGRAYGYTF. The CDR3 DNA follows: TGTGCCAGCAGCCTGGAGAGGGGGCGGGCCTATGGCTACACCTTC.

This clonotype was observed a handful of times. The chain uses TRBV29-1 and TRBJ2-2; D uncertain. Germline V gene lookup returns CDR1 SQVTM and CDR2 ANQGSEA. Trimming removed 5 bases from V and 8 bases from J, with 12 bases in between. The CDR3 runs to 12 residues. DNA for the CDR3: TGCAGCGTTCAACAAAGGGATGGGGAGCTGTTTTTT. Translated: CSVQQRDGELFF.

This clonotype was observed a handful of times. The CDR3 DNA follows: TGTGCCATCAGTGAGTATGGCAGGGGGGCTGGGGCCAACGTCCTGACTTTC. Amino acids: CAISEYGRGAGANVLTF. The chain couples TRBV10-3 to TRBJ2-6; D is possibly TRBD1 (7 bases). Per germline, CDR1 ENHRY and CDR2 SYGVKD. The CDR3 has 17 amino acids. The V end was cut by 1 base, the J end by 2 bases, with 12 bases between.

This sequence joins TRBV7-6 and TRBJ2-2; perhaps TRBD2 as D (5 bases). The CDR3 length is 16 residues. V was clipped by 5 bases and J by 4 bases, with 17 bases between them. Germline lookup yields CDR1 SGHVS and CDR2 FNYEAQ. CDR3 DNA: TGTGCCAGCAGCGGACTTGGTGGGGTGAGCACCGGGGAGCTGTTTTTT. This gives the protein CASSGLGGVSTGELFF.

The chain has TRBV4-2 and TRBJ2-6; TRBD1 matches at 8 bases. V was pared by 2 bases and J by 1 base, with 4 bases of the junction left unmatched. The CDR3 contains 17 residues. Germline loops: CDR1 LGHNA, CDR2 YNFKEQ. The CDR3 region is CASSQSGTGSGANVLTF. CDR3 sequence (DNA): TGTGCCAGCAGCCAATCCGGGACAGGTTCTGGGGCCAACGTCCTGACTTTC.

V gene TRBV6-2 or TRBV6-3 combines with J gene TRBJ2-7; D possibly corresponds to TRBD1 (5 bases). The CDR3 spans 13 residues. Germline V gene data show CDR1 as MNHEY and CDR2 as SVGEGT. V was cut by 4 bases and J by 3 bases, with 10 bases left in between. CDR3 residues: CASSSGHNYEQYF. Here the CDR3 DNA reads TGTGCCAGCAGTTCAGGACATAACTACGAGCAGTACTTC.

This clonotype was picked up many times. V gene TRBV29-1 combines with J gene TRBJ2-7; D might be TRBD2 (5 bases). CDR3 length: 13 amino acids. Germline V gives CDR1 SQVTM, CDR2 ANQGSEA. V was cut by 7 bases and J by 7 bases, with 20 bases left in between. CDR3 protein: CSAKIGITGEQYF. In nucleotides, the CDR3 is TGCAGCGCCAAGATCGGCATAACGGGGGAGCAGTACTTC.